This T cell receptor (beta chain) was retrieved from a study of CD8 T cells in Susac syndrome. Random hexamers served to reverse transcribe roughly 0.5 to 1 ug RNA. Amplification of TCR beta CDR3 was carried out by immunoSEQ multiplex PCR, which covered 54 Vbeta and 13 Jbeta segments. TCRdb independently ran MiXCR on the immunoSEQ multiplex PCR reads; one entry per CDR3 protein. There are 95,000 to 150,000 distinct CDR3 sequences in the sample; over 85% occur only once, and roughly 0.3% lies in the top ten. The length of the CDR3 is 17 residues. Deletions cut 5 bases from V and 0 bases from J, with 20 bases between. Sequencing of TCR beta was undertaken in CD8+ and CD4+ T cells derived from blood. Included as multiple sclerosis controls were treatment-naive patients who had stable or active relapsing-remitting disease. Isolation of CD8+ and CD4+ T cells was performed negatively, whereas enrichment of TEMRA cells was done by FACS.

V and J are TRBV12-3 or TRBV12-4 and TRBJ2-7; the D call may be TRBD1 or TRBD2 (5 bases each). The sequencing sample was made of CD8+ T cells from PBMCs. The receptor was derived from a human donor with multiple sclerosis. The CDR3 coding sequence is TGTGCCAGCAGTCCTAGTGGGGACGGGATAAGCTCCTACGAGCAGTACGTC. This translates into CASSPSGDGISSYEQYV.